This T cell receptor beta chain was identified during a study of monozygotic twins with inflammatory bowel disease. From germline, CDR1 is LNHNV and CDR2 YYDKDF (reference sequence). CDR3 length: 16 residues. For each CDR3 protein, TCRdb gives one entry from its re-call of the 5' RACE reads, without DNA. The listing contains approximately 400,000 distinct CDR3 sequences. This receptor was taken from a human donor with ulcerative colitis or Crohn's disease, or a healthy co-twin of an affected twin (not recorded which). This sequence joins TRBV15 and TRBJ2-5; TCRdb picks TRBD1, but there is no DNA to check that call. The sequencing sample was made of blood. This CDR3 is CATSRPPGQGQETQYF. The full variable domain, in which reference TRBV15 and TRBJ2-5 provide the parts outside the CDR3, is DAMVIQNPRYQVTQFGKPVTLSCSQTLNHNVMYWYQQKSSQAPKLLFHYYDKDFNNEADTPDNFQSRRPNTSFCFLDIRSPGLGDTAMYLCATSRPPGQGQETQYFGPGTRLLVL.